This T cell receptor beta chain originates from a study of blood T cell repertoires in COVID-19. The CDR3 runs 16 residues. J gave up 2 bases and V 6 bases, and 9 bases lay outside the gene matches. Germline loops: CDR1 SGHTA, CDR2 FQGNSA. Original processing notes: Cell counts per sample came from amplifying reference gene primers. Generated by immunoSEQ multiplex PCR, the TCRdb table keeps only in-frame clones and is missing some. Clonal size and the V and J genes are those of that table, whereas D and trimming came from the DNA. Among about 110,000 clones listed, 72% were seen once. The gene calls are TRBV7-2 and TRBJ1-2, with TRBD1 matching 10 bases. The sequence derives from a woman aged 55-70 years with acute or convalescent COVID-19. Sequenced input: peripheral blood. The CDR3 DNA follows: TGTGCCAGCAGTAAGGACAGGGGGTTATCCAACTATGGCTACACCTTC. It is translated as CASSKDRGLSNYGYTF.